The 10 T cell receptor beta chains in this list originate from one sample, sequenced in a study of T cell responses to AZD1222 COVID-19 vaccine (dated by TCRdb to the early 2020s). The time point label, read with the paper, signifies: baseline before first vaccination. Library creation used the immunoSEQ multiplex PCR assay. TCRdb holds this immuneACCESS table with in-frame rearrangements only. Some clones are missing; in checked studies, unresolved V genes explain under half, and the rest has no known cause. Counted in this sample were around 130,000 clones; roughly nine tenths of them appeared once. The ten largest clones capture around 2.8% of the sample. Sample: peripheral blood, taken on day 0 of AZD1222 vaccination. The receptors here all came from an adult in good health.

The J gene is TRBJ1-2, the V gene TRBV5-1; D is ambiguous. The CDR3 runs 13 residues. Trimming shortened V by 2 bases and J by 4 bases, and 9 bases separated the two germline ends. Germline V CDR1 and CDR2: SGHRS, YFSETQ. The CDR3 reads CASSFPSPYGYTF. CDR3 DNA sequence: TGCGCCAGCAGCTTTCCCAGCCCCTATGGCTACACCTTC.

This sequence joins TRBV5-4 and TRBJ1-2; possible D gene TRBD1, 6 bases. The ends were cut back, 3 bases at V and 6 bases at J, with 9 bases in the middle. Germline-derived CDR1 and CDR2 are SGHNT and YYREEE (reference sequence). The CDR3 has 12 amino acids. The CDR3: CASSWQGNGYTF. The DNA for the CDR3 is TGTGCCAGCAGCTGGCAGGGGAATGGCTACACCTTC.

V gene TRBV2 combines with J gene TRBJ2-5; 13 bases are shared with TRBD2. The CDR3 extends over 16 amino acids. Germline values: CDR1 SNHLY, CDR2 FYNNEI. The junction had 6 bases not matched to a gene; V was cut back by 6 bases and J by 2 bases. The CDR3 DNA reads TGTGCCAGCAGCCGGACTAGCGGGAGCTATCAAGAGACCCAGTACTTC. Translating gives CASSRTSGSYQETQYF.

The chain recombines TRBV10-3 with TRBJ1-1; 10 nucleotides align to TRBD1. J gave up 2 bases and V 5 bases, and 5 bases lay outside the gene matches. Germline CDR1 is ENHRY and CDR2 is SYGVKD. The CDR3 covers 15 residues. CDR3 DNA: TGTGCCATCAGTCAGACAGGGGGCGCAAACACTGAAGCTTTCTTT. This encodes CAISQTGGANTEAFF.

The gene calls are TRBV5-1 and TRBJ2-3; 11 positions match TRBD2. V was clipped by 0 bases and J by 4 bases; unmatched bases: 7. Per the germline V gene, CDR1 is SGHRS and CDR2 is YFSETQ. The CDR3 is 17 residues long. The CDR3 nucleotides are TGCGCCAGCAGCTTGGGACTACTAGCGGGAGAATCAGATACGCAGTATTTT. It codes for CASSLGLLAGESDTQYF.

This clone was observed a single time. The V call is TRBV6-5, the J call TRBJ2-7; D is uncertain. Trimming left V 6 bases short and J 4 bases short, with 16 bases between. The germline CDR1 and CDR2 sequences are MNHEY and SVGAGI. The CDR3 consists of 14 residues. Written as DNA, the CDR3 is TGTGCCAGCAGCGCCATGAGCCGTGGGTACGAGCAGTACTTC. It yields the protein CASSAMSRGYEQYF.

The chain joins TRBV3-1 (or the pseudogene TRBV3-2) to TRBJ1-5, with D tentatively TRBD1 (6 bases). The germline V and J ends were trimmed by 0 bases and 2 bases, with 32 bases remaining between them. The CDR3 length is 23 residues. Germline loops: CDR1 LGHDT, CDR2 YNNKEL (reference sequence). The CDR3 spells CASSQERFGGGPGEGSCNQPQHF. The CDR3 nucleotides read TGTGCCAGCAGCCAAGAAAGGTTTGGCGGGGGGCCAGGGGAAGGTAGTTGCAATCAGCCCCAGCATTTT.

The CDR3 DNA is TGTGCCAGCAGCTTCGACAGGGGGGACACCTACGAGCAGTACTTC. Encoded protein: CASSFDRGDTYEQYF. The gene calls are TRBV7-2 and TRBJ2-7; 9 positions agree with TRBD1. Trimming cost V 3 bases and J 2 bases; bases outside gene matches: 5. CDR3 length: 15 residues. The germline V gene has CDR1 SGHTA and CDR2 FQGNSA.

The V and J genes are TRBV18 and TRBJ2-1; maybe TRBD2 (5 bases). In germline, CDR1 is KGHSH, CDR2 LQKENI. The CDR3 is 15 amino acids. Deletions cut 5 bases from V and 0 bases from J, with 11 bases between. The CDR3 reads CASSSQTNSYNEQFF. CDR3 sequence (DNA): TGTGCCAGCTCATCGCAGACTAACTCCTACAATGAGCAGTTCTTC.

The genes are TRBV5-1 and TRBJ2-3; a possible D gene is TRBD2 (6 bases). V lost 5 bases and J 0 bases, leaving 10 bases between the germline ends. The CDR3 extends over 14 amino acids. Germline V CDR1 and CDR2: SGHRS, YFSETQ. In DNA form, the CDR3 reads TGCGCCAGCAGGGACGGAGGGAGCACAGATACGCAGTATTTT. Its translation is CASRDGGSTDTQYF.